The sequence of this T cell receptor beta chain was determined in a study of metastatic and nonmetastatic thyroid tumors. No treatment had been given to any patient before thyroid surgery. TCRdb redid the clone calls on the PCR reads using MiXCR. There are approximately 60,000 clones in the sample; roughly 30% occur only once, and 15% lies in the top ten. The sample holds a few counts of this clone. The CDR3 sequence is 14 residues long. From germline, CDR1 is MNHNS and CDR2 SASEGT. V lost 10 bases to trimming and J lost 4 bases; unmatched junction nucleotides: 11. This TCR derives from a female donor with papillary thyroid cancer or a benign thyroid nodule (not recorded which). Some clones in this sample may be carry-over from other donors' samples. Sequencing input: blood. The V call is TRBV6-1, the J call TRBJ2-7, with TRBD1 matching over 9 bases. CDR3 sequence (DNA): TGTGCCACCTCCACGGTCGACAGGGGGTACGAGCAGTACTTC. Its protein is CATSTVDRGYEQYF.